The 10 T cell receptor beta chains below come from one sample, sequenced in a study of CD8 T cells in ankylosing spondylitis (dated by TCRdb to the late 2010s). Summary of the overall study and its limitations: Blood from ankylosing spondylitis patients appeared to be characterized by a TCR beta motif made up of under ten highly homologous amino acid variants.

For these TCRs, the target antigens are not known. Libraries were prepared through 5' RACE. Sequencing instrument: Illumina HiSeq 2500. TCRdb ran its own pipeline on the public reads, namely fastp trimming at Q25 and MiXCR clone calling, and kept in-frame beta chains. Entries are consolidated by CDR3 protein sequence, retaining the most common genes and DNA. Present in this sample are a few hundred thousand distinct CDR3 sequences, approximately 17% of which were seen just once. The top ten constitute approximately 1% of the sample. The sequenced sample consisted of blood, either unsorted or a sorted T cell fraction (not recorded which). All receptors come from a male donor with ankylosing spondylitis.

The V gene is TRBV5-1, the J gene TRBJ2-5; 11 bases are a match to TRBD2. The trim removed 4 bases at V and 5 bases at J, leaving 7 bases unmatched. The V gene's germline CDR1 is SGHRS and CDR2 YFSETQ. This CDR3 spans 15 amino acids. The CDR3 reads CASSLVAGGLETQYF. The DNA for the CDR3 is TGCGCCAGCAGCCTGGTAGCGGGAGGGTTGGAGACCCAGTACTTC.

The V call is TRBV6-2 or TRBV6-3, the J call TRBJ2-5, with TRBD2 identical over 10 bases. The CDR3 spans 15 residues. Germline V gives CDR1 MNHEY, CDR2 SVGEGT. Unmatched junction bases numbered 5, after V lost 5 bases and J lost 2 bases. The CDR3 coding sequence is TGTGCCAGCAGTCTAGCGGGAGCTGCACAAGAGACCCAGTACTTC. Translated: CASSLAGAAQETQYF.

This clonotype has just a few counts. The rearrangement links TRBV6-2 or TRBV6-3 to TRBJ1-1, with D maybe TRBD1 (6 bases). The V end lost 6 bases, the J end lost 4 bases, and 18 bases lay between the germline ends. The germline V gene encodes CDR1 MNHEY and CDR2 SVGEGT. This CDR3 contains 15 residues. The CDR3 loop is CASSRIQGAGTEAFF. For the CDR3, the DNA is TGTGCCAGCAGCCGTATACAGGGCGCAGGCACTGAAGCTTTCTTT.

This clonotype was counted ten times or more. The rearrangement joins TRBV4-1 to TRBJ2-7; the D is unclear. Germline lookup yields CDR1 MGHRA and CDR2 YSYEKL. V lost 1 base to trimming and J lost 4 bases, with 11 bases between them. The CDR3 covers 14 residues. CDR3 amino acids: CASSQGVPLYEQYF. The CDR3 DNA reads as TGCGCCAGCAGCCAAGGGGTACCACTTTACGAGCAGTACTTC.

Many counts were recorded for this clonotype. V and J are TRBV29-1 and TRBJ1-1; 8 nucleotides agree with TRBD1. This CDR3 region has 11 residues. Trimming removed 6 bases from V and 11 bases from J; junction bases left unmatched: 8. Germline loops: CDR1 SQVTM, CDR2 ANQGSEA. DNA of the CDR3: TGCAGCGTGATGGGACAGGTTCGGGCTTTCTTT. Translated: CSVMGQVRAFF.

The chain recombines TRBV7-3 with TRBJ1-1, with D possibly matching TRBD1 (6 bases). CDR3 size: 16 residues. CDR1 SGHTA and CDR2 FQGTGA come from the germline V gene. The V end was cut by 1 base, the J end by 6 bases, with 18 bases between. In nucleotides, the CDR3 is TGTGCCAGCAGCTTAAAGGGGGGCGGAGGGTTCGCTGAAGCTTTCTTT. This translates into CASSLKGGGGFAEAFF.

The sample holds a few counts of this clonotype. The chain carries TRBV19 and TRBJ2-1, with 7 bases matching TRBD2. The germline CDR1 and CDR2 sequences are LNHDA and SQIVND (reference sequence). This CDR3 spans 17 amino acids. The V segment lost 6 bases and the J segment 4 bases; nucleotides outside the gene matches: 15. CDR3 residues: CASRSLTSGGAYNEQFF. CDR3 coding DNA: TGTGCCAGTAGATCACTAACCTCGGGGGGAGCTTACAATGAGCAGTTCTTC.

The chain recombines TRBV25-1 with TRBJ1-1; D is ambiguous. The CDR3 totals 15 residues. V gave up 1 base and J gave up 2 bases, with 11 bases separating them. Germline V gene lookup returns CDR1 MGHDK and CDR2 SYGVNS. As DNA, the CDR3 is TGTGCCAGCAGTGAATCGAGTTCTCCAAACACTGAAGCTTTCTTT. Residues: CASSESSSPNTEAFF. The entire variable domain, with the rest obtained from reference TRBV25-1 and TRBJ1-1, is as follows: EADIYQTPRYLVIGTGKKITLECSQTMGHDKMYWYQQDPGMELHLIHYSYGVNSTEKGDLSSESTVSRIRTEHFPLTLESARPSHTSQYLCASSESSSPNTEAFFGQGTRLTVV.

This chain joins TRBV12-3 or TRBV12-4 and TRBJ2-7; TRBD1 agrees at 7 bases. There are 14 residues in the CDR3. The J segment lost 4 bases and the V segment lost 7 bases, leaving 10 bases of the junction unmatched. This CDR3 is CASTSTGNRYEQYF. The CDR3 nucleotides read TGTGCCAGCACCTCGACAGGGAATCGGTACGAGCAGTACTTC.

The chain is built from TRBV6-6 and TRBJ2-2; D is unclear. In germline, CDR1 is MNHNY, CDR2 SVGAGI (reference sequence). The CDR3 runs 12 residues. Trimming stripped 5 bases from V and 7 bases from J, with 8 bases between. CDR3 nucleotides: TGTGCCAGCAGTACCCAACACGGGGAGCTGTTTTTT. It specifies CASSTQHGELFF.